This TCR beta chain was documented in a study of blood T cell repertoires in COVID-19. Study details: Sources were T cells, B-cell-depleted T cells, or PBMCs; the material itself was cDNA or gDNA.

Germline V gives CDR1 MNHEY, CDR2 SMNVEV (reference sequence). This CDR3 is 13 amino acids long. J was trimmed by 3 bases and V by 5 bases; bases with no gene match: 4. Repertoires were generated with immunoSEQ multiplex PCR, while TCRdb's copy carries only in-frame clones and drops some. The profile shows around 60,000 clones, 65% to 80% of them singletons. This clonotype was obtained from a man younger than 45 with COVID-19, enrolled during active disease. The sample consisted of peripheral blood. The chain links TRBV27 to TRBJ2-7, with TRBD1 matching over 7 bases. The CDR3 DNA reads TGTGCCAGCAGTCCCTGGACAGGCTACGAGCAGTACTTC. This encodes CASSPWTGYEQYF.